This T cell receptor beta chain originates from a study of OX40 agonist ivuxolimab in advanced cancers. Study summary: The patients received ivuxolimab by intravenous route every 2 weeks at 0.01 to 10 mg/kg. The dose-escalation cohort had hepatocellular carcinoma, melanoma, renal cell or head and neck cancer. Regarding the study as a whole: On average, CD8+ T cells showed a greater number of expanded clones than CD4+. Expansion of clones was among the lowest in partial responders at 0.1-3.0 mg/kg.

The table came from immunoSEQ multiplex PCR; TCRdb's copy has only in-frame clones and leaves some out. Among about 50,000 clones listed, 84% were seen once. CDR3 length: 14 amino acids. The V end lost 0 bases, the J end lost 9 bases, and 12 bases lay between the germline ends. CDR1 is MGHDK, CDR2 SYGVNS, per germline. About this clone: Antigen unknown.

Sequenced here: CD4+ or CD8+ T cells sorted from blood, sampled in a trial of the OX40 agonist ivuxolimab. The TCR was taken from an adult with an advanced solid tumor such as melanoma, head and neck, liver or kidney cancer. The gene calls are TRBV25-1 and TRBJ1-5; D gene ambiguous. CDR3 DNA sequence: TGTGCCAGCAGTGAATATGGGGAGCGGGGGCCCCAGCATTTT. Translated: CASSEYGERGPQHF.